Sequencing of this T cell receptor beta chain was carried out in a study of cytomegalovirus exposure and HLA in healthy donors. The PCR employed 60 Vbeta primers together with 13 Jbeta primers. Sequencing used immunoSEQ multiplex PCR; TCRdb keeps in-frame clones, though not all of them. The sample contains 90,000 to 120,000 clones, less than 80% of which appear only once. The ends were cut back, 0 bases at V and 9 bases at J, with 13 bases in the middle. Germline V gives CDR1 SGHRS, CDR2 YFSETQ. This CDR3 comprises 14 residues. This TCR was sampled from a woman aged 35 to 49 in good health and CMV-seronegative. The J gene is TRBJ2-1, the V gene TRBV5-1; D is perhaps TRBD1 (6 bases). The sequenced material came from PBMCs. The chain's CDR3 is CASSLGQGIGEQFF. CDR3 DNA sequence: TGCGCCAGCAGCTTGGGGCAGGGGATCGGTGAGCAGTTCTTC.